The clone carrying this T cell receptor (beta chain) was observed a few times. What it binds is not known. A read error may explain this, as a much larger clone is one base away. TCRdb re-called the 5' RACE reads with MiXCR, one entry per CDR3 protein. The sample has 450,000 or so distinct CDR3 sequences, approximately 15% seen once; the top ten hold around 0.57%. Germline V gene sequence: CDR1 SGHRS, CDR2 YFSETQ. CDR3 length: 13 residues. Trimming pared 0 bases from V and 3 bases from J, leaving 6 bases between. The sample comes from a study of identical twins. The study's findings and limits: Within cord blood, abundant beta clonotypes carried fewer insertions, but memory repertoires showed no such trend.

The same sample was also used in a study of yellow fever vaccine responses in identical twins.

The gene calls are TRBV5-1 and TRBJ2-5, with D uncertain. The sequenced material came from CD4+ T cells sorted from blood. The TCR comes from a woman under 30 in good health. The CDR3 nucleotides are TGCGCCAGCAGCTTGGAGGTGGAAGAGACCCAGTACTTC. It codes for CASSLEVEETQYF.